The clone carrying this T cell receptor (beta chain) was observed many times. Its cognate antigen is unknown. These data come from a study of T-cell reconstitution after alpha-beta-depleted transplantation in children. Study-wide results and limits: At one year after transplant, newly produced T cells mostly accounted for T-cell counts and diversity. Several patients had high TCRbeta diversity at day 60; it came from surviving recipient T cells and thymic progenitors. Reported findings indicate that, about two months after transplant, alpha-beta T cells came from several hundred expanded clones, which were derived from non-depleted graft cells.

The CDR3 spans 12 residues. Germline CDR1 DFQATT, CDR2 SNEGSKA (reference sequence). Trimming pared 3 bases from V and 8 bases from J, leaving 13 bases between. The TCRbeta library incorporated unique molecular identifiers. TCRdb redid the calling of the PCR reads with MiXCR, one entry per CDR3 protein. The table has about 580,000 distinct CDR3 sequences, more than 20% seen once; the top ten hold over 12%. The source was PBMCs, mostly from graft donor cells, collected 360 days after TCRalphabeta/CD19-depleted stem cell transplant. This TCR came from a boy less than two years old who had a stem cell transplant for acute myeloid leukemia, so the T cells may come from the graft donor. The chain links TRBV20-1 to TRBJ1-2; D not certain. The DNA of the CDR3 is TGCAGTGCTAGTGGTCAGACCGGAGGCTACACCTTC. Translation: CSASGQTGGYTF.